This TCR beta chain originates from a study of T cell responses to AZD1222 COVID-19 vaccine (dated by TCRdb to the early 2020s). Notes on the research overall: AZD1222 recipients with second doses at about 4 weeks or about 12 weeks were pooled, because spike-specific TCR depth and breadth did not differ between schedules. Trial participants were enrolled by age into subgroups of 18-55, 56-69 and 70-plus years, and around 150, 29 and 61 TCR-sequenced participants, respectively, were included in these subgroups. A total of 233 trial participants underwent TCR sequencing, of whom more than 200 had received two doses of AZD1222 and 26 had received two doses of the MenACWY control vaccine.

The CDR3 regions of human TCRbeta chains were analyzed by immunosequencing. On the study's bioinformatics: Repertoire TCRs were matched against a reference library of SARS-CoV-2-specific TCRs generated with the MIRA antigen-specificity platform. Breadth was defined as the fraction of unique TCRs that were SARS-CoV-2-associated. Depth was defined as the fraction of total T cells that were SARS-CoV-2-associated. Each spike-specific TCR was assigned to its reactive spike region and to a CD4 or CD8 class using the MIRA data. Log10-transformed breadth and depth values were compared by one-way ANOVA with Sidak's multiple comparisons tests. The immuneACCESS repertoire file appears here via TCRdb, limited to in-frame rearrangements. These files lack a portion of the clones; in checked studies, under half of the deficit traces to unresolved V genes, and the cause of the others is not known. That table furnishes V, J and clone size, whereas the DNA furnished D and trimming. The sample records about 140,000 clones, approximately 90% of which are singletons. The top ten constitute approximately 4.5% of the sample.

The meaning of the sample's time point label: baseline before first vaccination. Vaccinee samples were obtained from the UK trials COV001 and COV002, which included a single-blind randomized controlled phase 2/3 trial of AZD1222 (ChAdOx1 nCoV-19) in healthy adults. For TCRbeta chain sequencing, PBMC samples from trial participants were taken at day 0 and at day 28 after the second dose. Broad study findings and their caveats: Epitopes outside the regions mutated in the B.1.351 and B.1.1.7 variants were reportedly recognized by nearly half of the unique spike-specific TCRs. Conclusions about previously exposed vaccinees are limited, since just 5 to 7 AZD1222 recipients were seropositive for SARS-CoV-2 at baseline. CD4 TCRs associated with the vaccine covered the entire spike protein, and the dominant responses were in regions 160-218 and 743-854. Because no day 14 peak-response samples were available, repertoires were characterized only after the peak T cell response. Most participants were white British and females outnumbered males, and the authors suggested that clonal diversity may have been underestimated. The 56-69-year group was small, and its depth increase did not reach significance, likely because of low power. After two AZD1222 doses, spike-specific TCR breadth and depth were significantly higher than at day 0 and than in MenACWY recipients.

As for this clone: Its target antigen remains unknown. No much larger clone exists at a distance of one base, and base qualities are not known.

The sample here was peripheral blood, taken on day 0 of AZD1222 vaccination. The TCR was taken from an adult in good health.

CDR3 region: CASSPLGVLAGGSDTQYF. The nucleotide sequence reads as follows: TGCGCCAGCAGCCCTCTCGGGGTATTAGCGGGGGGGTCGGATACGCAGTATTTT. Here the chain combines TRBV5-1 and TRBJ2-3, with 11 junctional bases fitting TRBD2. V has 4 bases trimmed and J has 6 bases trimmed; junction bases matching no gene number 16. The germline V gene gives CDR1 as SGHRS and CDR2 as YFSETQ. From its cysteine to its phenylalanine, the CDR3 spans 18 amino acids. The read is trimmed to its CDR3 DNA, 54 bases read in frame from base 1.